The 24 T cell receptor beta chains presented below share a single source sample, sequenced in a study of early T cells in non-severe SARS-CoV-2 infection. MiXCR, run by TCRdb on the 5' RACE reads, gives a single entry per CDR3 protein. The sample lists more than 55,000 distinct CDR3 sequences, approximately 12% occurring once. Sequenced: whole blood. Receptors were obtained from an adult who was a healthcare worker with PCR-confirmed SARS-CoV-2 infection or an uninfected control (not recorded which).

This clonotype was observed many times. The CDR3 region is CASSLGAWGTYNEQFF. The DNA of the CDR3 is TGTGCCAGCAGCTTAGGCGCTTGGGGGACCTACAATGAGCAGTTCTTC. The V call is TRBV11-3, the J call TRBJ2-1; either TRBD1 or TRBD2 may supply D (5 bases each). The CDR3 contains 16 residues. V was trimmed by 1 base and J by 2 bases, leaving 12 bases between them. Germline V gene data show CDR1 as SGHNT and CDR2 as YENEEA.

This clonotype appeared a few times. The chain uses TRBV18 and TRBJ2-2; tentative D call: TRBD2 (5 bases). The CDR3 sequence is 13 residues long. Per germline, CDR1 KGHSH and CDR2 LQKENI. V gave up 2 bases and J gave up 5 bases, with 6 bases separating them. As DNA, the CDR3 is TGTGCCAGCTCACCAAGCGGTACCGGGGAGCTGTTTTTT. This translates into CASSPSGTGELFF.

This clonotype turned up a few times. V gene TRBV6-2 or TRBV6-3 combines with J gene TRBJ2-3; D is unclear. The CDR3 is 13 residues long. CDR1 is MNHEY and CDR2 is SVGEGT in the germline V gene. The germline V and J ends were trimmed by 2 bases and 0 bases, with 3 bases remaining between them. In DNA form, the CDR3 reads TGTGCCAGCAGTTACCCTAGCACAGATACGCAGTATTTT. Encoded protein: CASSYPSTDTQYF.

This clonotype was recorded many times. The chain is built from TRBV7-9 and TRBJ2-1; the match to TRBD1 covers 8 bases. Germline CDR1 and CDR2: SEHNR and FQNEAQ (reference sequence). The CDR3 consists of 15 residues. V trimming: 0 bases; J trimming: 5 bases; junction bases outside the gene matches: 3. The CDR3, as DNA: TGTGCCAGCAGCTTAGCGGAACAGGGGGACAATGAGCAGTTCTTC. Translated: CASSLAEQGDNEQFF.

The chain carries TRBV2 and TRBJ2-1; D is undetermined. Germline CDR1 SNHLY, CDR2 FYNNEI. V was cut by 1 base and J by 0 bases, with 7 bases left in between. This CDR3 is 15 amino acids long. The CDR3 here is CASSEGLNSYNEQFF. The CDR3, as DNA: TGTGCCAGCAGTGAAGGGCTAAACTCCTACAATGAGCAGTTCTTC. The full variable domain, rest sourced from reference TRBV2 and TRBJ2-1, is EPEVTQTPSHQVTQMGQEVILRCVPISNHLYFYWYRQILGQKVEFLVSFYNNEISEKSEIFDDQFSVERPDGSNFTLKIRSTKLEDSAMYFCASSEGLNSYNEQFFGPGTRLTVL.

This clonotype was seen many times. The chain recombines TRBV6-2 or TRBV6-3 with TRBJ2-7; D may correspond to TRBD1 or TRBD2 (5 bases each). The CDR3 is 15 amino acids. The germline V and J ends were trimmed by 7 bases and 2 bases, with 18 bases remaining between them. Per germline, CDR1 MNHEY and CDR2 SVGEGT. CDR3 nucleotides: TGTGCCAGCAAAACCGGACTCCGGGACGCCTACGAGCAGTACTTC. This gives the protein CASKTGLRDAYEQYF.

This clonotype came up a few times. The chain carries TRBV30 and TRBJ1-2, with no clear D. V lost 0 bases, J lost 9 bases, and 11 bases lay in between. From germline, CDR1 is GTSNPN and CDR2 SVGIG (reference sequence). The CDR3 loop spans 12 amino acids. CDR3 loop: CAWSVTGLSYTF. CDR3 DNA: TGTGCCTGGAGTGTAACGGGTTTGAGCTACACCTTC. Looking up the rest from reference TRBV30 and TRBJ1-2 gives the full variable domain: SQTIHQWPATLVQPVGSPLSLECTVEGTSNPNLYWYRQAAGRGLQLLFYSVGIGQISSEVPQNLSASRPQDRQFILSSKKLLLSDSGFYLCAWSVTGLSYTFGSGTRLTVV.

This clonotype was detected a few times. The V and J genes are TRBV29-1 and TRBJ1-2; perhaps TRBD1 as D (6 bases). This CDR3 comprises 12 residues. Trimming took 3 bases from V and 11 from J, leaving 16 bases between them. From germline, CDR1 is SQVTM and CDR2 ANQGSEA. CDR3 loop: CSVEAWGQVYTF. The CDR3 nucleotides read TGCAGCGTTGAGGCCTGGGGACAAGTGTACACCTTC.

There are many counts of this clonotype. The chain combines TRBV20-1 with TRBJ1-1; D remains ambiguous. The CDR3 spans 14 residues. Germline V gives CDR1 DFQATT, CDR2 SNEGSKA (reference sequence). Deletions cut 3 bases from V and 2 bases from J, with 13 bases between. The CDR3 coding sequence is TGCAGTGCTAGTCCAGAGTCCGGTAACACTGAAGCTTTCTTT. It codes for CSASPESGNTEAFF.

This clonotype was observed a few times. This sequence joins TRBV5-1 and TRBJ2-5; either TRBD1 or TRBD2 may fit D (6 bases each). From germline, CDR1 is SGHRS and CDR2 YFSETQ. The CDR3 consists of 15 residues. V was pared by 7 bases and J by 2 bases, with 18 bases between. The CDR3 protein is CASERGGGGQETQYF. The DNA of the CDR3 is TGCGCCAGCGAGAGAGGGGGAGGAGGTCAAGAGACCCAGTACTTC.

This chain connects TRBV7-2 to TRBJ1-6; weak D call: TRBD1 (5 bases). The V end lost 6 bases, the J end lost 10 bases, and 16 bases lay between the germline ends. Germline values: CDR1 SGHTA, CDR2 FQGNSA. The CDR3 is 14 amino acids. CDR3 sequence reads: CASSPGQGASPLHF. CDR3 bases: TGTGCCAGCAGTCCAGGGCAGGGAGCCTCACCCCTCCACTTT.

The V call is TRBV29-1, the J call TRBJ2-2; D is ambiguous. The length of the CDR3 is 11 residues. The V gene lost 3 bases and the J gene lost 7 bases, with 6 bases spanning the gap. Germline assignment: CDR1 SQVTM and CDR2 ANQGSEA. This CDR3 reads CSVDRNGELFF. The CDR3 DNA is TGCAGCGTTGATCGGAACGGGGAGCTGTTTTTT.

There are many counts of this clonotype. This rearrangement joins TRBV4-1 to TRBJ2-7, with a tentative D call TRBD2 (7 bases). The CDR3 length is 14 residues. Trimming removed 4 bases at V and 6 bases at J, with 16 bases between. Germline values: CDR1 MGHRA, CDR2 YSYEKL. The CDR3 sequence: CASSPRGGLFEQYF. CDR3 DNA sequence: TGCGCCAGCAGCCCGCGCGGGGGCCTTTTCGAGCAGTACTTC.

The table lists this clonotype with many counts. V usage is TRBV6-2 or TRBV6-3 and J usage is TRBJ1-5, with D possibly being TRBD1 (6 bases). This CDR3 is 15 amino acids long. Trimming removed 7 bases at V and 4 bases at J, with 17 bases between. In germline, CDR1 is MNHEY, CDR2 SVGEGT. As DNA, the CDR3 is TGTGCCAGCAAGGGCAGGGGAATTGGGAATCAGCCCCAGCATTTT. Translating gives CASKGRGIGNQPQHF.

This clonotype has ten or more counts. The chain joins TRBV6-1 to TRBJ2-7; 11 bases match TRBD1. J gave up 6 bases and V 10 bases, and 11 bases lay outside the gene matches. The CDR3 covers 14 residues. Germline CDR1 MNHNS, CDR2 SASEGT. Here the CDR3 DNA reads TGTGCCACGCTACAGACCGGGACAGGGGGCGAGCAGTACTTC. This codes for CATLQTGTGGEQYF.

This chain uses TRBV7-9 with TRBJ1-6; D gene unclear. V dropped 1 base and J dropped 7 bases, with 2 bases sitting between them. The CDR3 contains 12 residues. Germline V lookup: CDR1 SEHNR, CDR2 FQNEAQ (reference sequence). CDR3 DNA sequence: TGTGCCAGCAGCTTAGGGAATTCACCCCTCCACTTT. Protein sequence: CASSLGNSPLHF.

This clonotype was recorded at least ten times. This CDR3 reads CSATRTAISYEQYF. The CDR3 DNA follows: TGCAGTGCTACCAGGACAGCAATCTCCTACGAGCAGTACTTC. V is TRBV20-1 and J is TRBJ2-7; D might be TRBD1 (6 bases). The germline V and J ends were trimmed by 4 bases and 0 bases, with 13 bases remaining between them. The CDR3 is 14 amino acids. CDR1 is DFQATT, CDR2 SNEGSKA, per germline (reference sequence).

The chain recombines TRBV2 with TRBJ2-5; D gene ambiguous. CDR3 length equals 13 residues. The V gene's germline CDR1 is SNHLY and CDR2 FYNNEI. Trimming took 4 bases from V and 1 from J, leaving 7 bases between them. The CDR3 DNA follows: TGTGCCAGCAGTGGCCTGCGCCAAGAGACCCAGTACTTC. Encoded protein: CASSGLRQETQYF.

This clonotype was detected many times. The V gene is TRBV28, the J gene TRBJ1-2; 8 bases map to TRBD1. The CDR3 loop spans 14 amino acids. Germline CDR1 is MDHEN and CDR2 is SYDVKM. The junction had 5 bases not matched to a gene; V was cut back by 6 bases and J by 2 bases. CDR3 nucleotide sequence: TGTGCCAGCAGATCGGGACAGGAGAACTATGGCTACACCTTC. Translating gives CASRSGQENYGYTF.

This clonotype was found many times. The J gene is TRBJ2-1, the V gene TRBV19; no firm D call. The CDR3 is 13 residues long. Germline CDR1 is LNHDA and CDR2 is SQIVND (reference sequence). Trimming took off 6 bases at V and 9 bases at J, with 15 bases between the two ends. CDR3 amino acids: CASRNRPIGEQFF. The CDR3 region has the DNA TGTGCCAGTAGGAATAGGCCCATCGGTGAGCAGTTCTTC.

This clonotype occurred many times. The genes are TRBV5-1 and TRBJ2-3; TRBD2 matches 12 bases. V lost 4 bases to trimming and J lost 6 bases; unmatched junction nucleotides: 9. This CDR3 has 16 residues. Per the germline V gene, CDR1 is SGHRS and CDR2 is YFSETQ. In nucleotides, the CDR3 is TGCGCCAGCAGCCCTCCCGGACTAGCGGGGCGGGATACGCAGTATTTT. Translating gives CASSPPGLAGRDTQYF.

V is TRBV28 and J is TRBJ2-2; 11 bases match TRBD2. The CDR3 contains 13 residues. Per germline, CDR1 MDHEN and CDR2 SYDVKM. The J segment lost 6 bases and the V segment lost 11 bases, leaving 5 bases of the junction unmatched. CDR3: CASLAGVAGELFF. The CDR3 region has the DNA TGTGCCTCACTAGCGGGAGTCGCCGGGGAGCTGTTTTTT.

This clonotype was seen ten or more times. The rearrangement links TRBV12-3 or TRBV12-4 to TRBJ2-4, with 7 bases lining up with TRBD2. Trimming took 6 bases from V and 1 from J; bases not matched to a gene: 6. The CDR3 runs to 15 residues. This CDR3 is CASSPAGIAKNIQYF. The CDR3 DNA reads as TGTGCCAGCAGCCCAGCGGGAATCGCCAAAAACATTCAGTACTTC.

The table lists this clonotype with many counts. The chain combines TRBV20-1 with TRBJ2-1; D ambiguous. Germline V lookup: CDR1 DFQATT, CDR2 SNEGSKA (reference sequence). V was shortened by 0 bases and J by 7 bases, with 16 bases between the two germline ends. CDR3 size: 15 residues. CDR3 region: CSARDRVALSNEQFF. The CDR3 DNA sequence: TGCAGTGCTAGAGATCGGGTAGCTCTTTCAAATGAGCAGTTCTTC.